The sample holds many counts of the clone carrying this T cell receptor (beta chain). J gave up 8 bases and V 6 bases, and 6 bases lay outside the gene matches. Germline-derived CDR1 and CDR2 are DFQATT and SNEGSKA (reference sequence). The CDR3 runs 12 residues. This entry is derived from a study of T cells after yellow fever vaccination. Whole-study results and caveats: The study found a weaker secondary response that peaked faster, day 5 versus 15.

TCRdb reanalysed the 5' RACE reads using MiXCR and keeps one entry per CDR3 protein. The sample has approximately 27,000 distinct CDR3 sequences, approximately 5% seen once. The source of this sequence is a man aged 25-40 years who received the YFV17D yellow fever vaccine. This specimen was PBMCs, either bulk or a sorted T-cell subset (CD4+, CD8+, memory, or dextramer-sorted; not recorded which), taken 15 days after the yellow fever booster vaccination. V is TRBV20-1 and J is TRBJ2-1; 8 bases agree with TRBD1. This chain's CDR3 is CSALTQGDEQFF. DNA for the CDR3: TGCAGTGCACTTACACAGGGGGATGAGCAGTTCTTC.